Listed below are T cell receptor beta chains from one sample, sequenced in a study of cytomegalovirus exposure and HLA in healthy donors. Libraries were prepared by immunoSEQ multiplex PCR; TCRdb keeps only in-frame clonotypes and omits some of them. The sample has some 120,000 clones; 75% to 85% are singletons. Sequences were obtained from PBMCs. The receptors derive from a woman aged 45-65 years in good health and CMV-seropositive. CDR3s include the opening cysteine and the closing phenylalanine or tryptophan. Each record gives: V gene, J gene, D gene, clone size, CDR3 protein, CDR3 DNA. The D gene is left open where the match is weak. Some rows mark clone size as missing; the rest say once, few, many or name a class of expanded clone.

V gene: TRBV27
J gene: TRBJ2-3
D gene: TRBD1
clone size: .
CDR3 protein: CASSLWGQGGTDTQYF
CDR3 DNA: TGTGCCAGCAGTTTATGGGGACAGGGTGGGACAGATACGCAGTATTTT

V gene: TRBV7-6
J gene: TRBJ1-5
D gene: TRBD1
clone size: .
CDR3 protein: CASSLRQGDNQPQHF
CDR3 DNA: TGTGCCAGCAGCTTAAGACAGGGAGACAATCAGCCCCAGCATTTT

V gene: TRBV5-6
J gene: TRBJ2-1
D gene: TRBD2
clone size: once
CDR3 protein: CASSLTSGAYNEQFF
CDR3 DNA: TGTGCCAGCAGCTTAACTAGCGGGGCTTACAATGAGCAGTTCTTC

V gene: TRBV15
J gene: TRBJ2-5
D gene: TRBD2
clone size: once
CDR3 protein: CATSRVGGVGGTQYF
CDR3 DNA: TGTGCCACCAGCAGAGTTGGGGGGGTTGGTGGGACCCAGTACTTC

V gene: TRBV7-8
J gene: TRBJ1-1
D gene: .
clone size: .
CDR3 protein: CASSLDWAGRMNTEAFF
CDR3 DNA: TGTGCCAGCAGCTTAGATTGGGCAGGGCGAATGAACACTGAAGCTTTCTTT

V gene: TRBV5-1
J gene: TRBJ2-7
D gene: TRBD1
clone size: once
CDR3 protein: CASSLAGTGYDEQYF
CDR3 DNA: TGCGCCAGCAGCTTGGCCGGGACAGGGTACGACGAGCAGTACTTC

V gene: TRBV7-2
J gene: TRBJ2-7
D gene: .
clone size: .
CDR3 protein: CASSLVAFGGYEQYF
CDR3 DNA: TGTGCCAGCAGCTTAGTCGCGTTCGGCGGCTACGAGCAGTACTTC

V gene: TRBV11-2
J gene: TRBJ2-1
D gene: .
clone size: .
CDR3 protein: CASSSGGTEYNEQFF
CDR3 DNA: TGTGCCAGCAGCTCGGGAGGGACAGAGTACAATGAGCAGTTCTTC

V gene: TRBV7-3
J gene: TRBJ1-1
D gene: TRBD1
clone size: .
CDR3 protein: CASSDFSGGAENTEAFF
CDR3 DNA: TGTGCCAGCAGCGATTTTTCAGGGGGCGCGGAGAACACTGAAGCTTTCTTT

V gene: TRBV6-6
J gene: TRBJ2-7
D gene: TRBD1
clone size: .
CDR3 protein: CASRITGASYEQYF
CDR3 DNA: TGTGCCAGCAGGATTACAGGGGCCTCCTACGAGCAGTACTTC

V gene: TRBV2
J gene: TRBJ1-5
D gene: TRBD1
clone size: .
CDR3 protein: CASSPQGASNQPQHF
CDR3 DNA: TGTGCCAGCAGTCCACAGGGGGCAAGCAATCAGCCCCAGCATTTT

V gene: TRBV12-5
J gene: TRBJ1-1
D gene: .
clone size: .
CDR3 protein: CASGSEVPRAFF
CDR3 DNA: TGTGCTAGTGGTTCCGAGGTACCAAGAGCTTTCTTT

V gene: TRBV18
J gene: TRBJ2-7
D gene: TRBD2
clone size: .
CDR3 protein: CASSLPSLRGAPWEQYF
CDR3 DNA: TGTGCCAGCTCACTACCGTCTCTGCGGGGGGCCCCCTGGGAGCAGTACTTC

V gene: TRBV5-1
J gene: TRBJ1-4
D gene: .
clone size: .
CDR3 protein: CASSWGPGGGHNEKLFF
CDR3 DNA: TGCGCCAGCAGCTGGGGGCCGGGGGGGGGCCATAATGAAAAACTGTTTTTT

V gene: TRBV19
J gene: TRBJ2-2
D gene: .
clone size: .
CDR3 protein: CASSRGYTGELFF
CDR3 DNA: TGTGCCAGTAGCCGAGGATACACCGGGGAGCTGTTTTTT

V gene: TRBV2
J gene: TRBJ2-7
D gene: TRBD1
clone size: .
CDR3 protein: CASSVGQGTYEQYF
CDR3 DNA: TGTGCCAGCAGTGTAGGACAGGGGACCTACGAGCAGTACTTC

V gene: TRBV2
J gene: TRBJ1-4
D gene: .
clone size: .
CDR3 protein: CAGKYGGGLFF
CDR3 DNA: TGTGCCGGAAAGTACGGCGGGGGACTGTTTTTT

V gene: TRBV5-1
J gene: TRBJ2-1
D gene: TRBD2
clone size: once
CDR3 protein: CASSLTGTSARGEQFF
CDR3 DNA: TGCGCCAGCAGCTTAACCGGGACTAGCGCCAGGGGTGAGCAGTTCTTC

V gene: TRBV7-9
J gene: TRBJ2-7
D gene: .
clone size: .
CDR3 protein: CASSSPIDRHYEQYF
CDR3 DNA: TGTGCCAGCAGCTCCCCAATCGACAGGCACTACGAGCAGTACTTC

V gene: TRBV4-3
J gene: TRBJ2-5
D gene: TRBD1
clone size: few
CDR3 protein: CASSHTTGSETQYF
CDR3 DNA: TGCGCCAGCAGCCATACGACAGGGAGTGAGACCCAGTACTTC

V gene: TRBV25-1
J gene: TRBJ2-2
D gene: .
clone size: few
CDR3 protein: CASSVLGTTGTGELFF
CDR3 DNA: TGTGCCAGCAGTGTTTTGGGGACAACCGGCACCGGGGAGCTGTTTTTT

V gene: TRBV13
J gene: TRBJ1-1
D gene: TRBD1
clone size: .
CDR3 protein: CASSLRTGGGTEAFF
CDR3 DNA: TGTGCCAGCAGCTTACGGACAGGGGGAGGCACTGAAGCTTTCTTT